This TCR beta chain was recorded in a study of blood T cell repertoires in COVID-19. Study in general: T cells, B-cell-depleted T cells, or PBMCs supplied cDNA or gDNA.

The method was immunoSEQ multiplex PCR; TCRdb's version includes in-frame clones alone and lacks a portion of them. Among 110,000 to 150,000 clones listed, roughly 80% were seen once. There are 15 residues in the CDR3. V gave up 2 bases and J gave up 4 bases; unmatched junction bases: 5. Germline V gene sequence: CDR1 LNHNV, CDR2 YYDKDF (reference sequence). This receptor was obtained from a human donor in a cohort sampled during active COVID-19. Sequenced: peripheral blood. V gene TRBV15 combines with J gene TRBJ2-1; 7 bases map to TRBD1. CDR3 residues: CATSRSTGEYNEQFF. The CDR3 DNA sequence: TGTGCCACCAGCAGATCTACAGGGGAATACAATGAGCAGTTCTTC.